This T cell receptor (beta chain) is drawn from a study of T cell changes during pregnancy in multiple sclerosis. This clone was found once. This table comes from immunoSEQ multiplex PCR, and its TCRdb copy is limited to in-frame clones, with some not included. The data contain approximately 49,000 clones, around 93% of them seen just once; the ten biggest clones take up more than 0.85%. The receptor was isolated from a female donor with multiple sclerosis, enrolled in a pregnancy study. Sample: peripheral blood, taken after pregnancy.

The CDR3 DNA is TGTGCCAGCAGCTCTACCGCAGGGGGCGGCTACACCTTC. Protein sequence: CASSSTAGGGYTF. The J gene is TRBJ1-2, the V gene TRBV7-2, with 8 bases that match TRBD1. Trimming took 4 bases from V and 8 from J; bases not matched to a gene: 6. From germline, CDR1 is SGHTA and CDR2 FQGNSA. The CDR3 loop spans 13 amino acids. The complete variable domain, with remaining parts taken from reference TRBV7-2 and TRBJ1-2, reads GAGVSQSPSNKVTEKGKDVELRCDPISGHTALYWYRQSLGQGLEFLIYFQGNSAPDKSGLPSDRFSAERTGGSVSTLTIQRTQQEDSAVYLCASSSTAGGGYTFGSGTRLTVV.